This TCR beta chain comes out of a study of OX40 agonist ivuxolimab in advanced cancers. A word on this clone: Its antigen is as yet unknown.

Study-level points and caveats: In the expanded peripheral T cells, antigen specificity was never determined.

Only in-frame clones appear in the TCRdb table, and some are missing; sequencing was by immunoSEQ multiplex PCR. Among 30,000 to 40,000 clones listed, over 75% were seen once. Germline-derived CDR1 and CDR2 are ENHRY and SYGVKD. The CDR3 has 16 residues. Trimming shortened V by 5 bases and J by 7 bases, and 18 bases separated the two germline ends. This receptor was identified in an adult with an advanced solid tumor such as melanoma, head and neck, liver or kidney cancer. The source was CD4+ or CD8+ T cells sorted from blood, collected in a trial of the OX40 agonist ivuxolimab. V is TRBV10-3 and J is TRBJ1-6; D ambiguous. CDR3 amino acids: CAISPRPGKENSPLHF. Here the CDR3 DNA reads TGTGCCATCAGTCCACGACCGGGGAAGGAAAATTCACCCCTCCACTTT.